A single sample gave rise to the 14 T cell receptor beta chains below, sequenced in a study of T cells in localized non-small cell lung cancer. Data came from immunoSEQ multiplex PCR; TCRdb stores just in-frame clones and leaves some out. The data contain about 41,000 clones, around nine tenths of them seen just once; the ten biggest clones take up 2.6%. This specimen was peripheral blood, taken before any cancer treatment. These receptors were obtained from a female donor aged 60 or older with stage I squamous cell lung carcinoma.

The chain joins TRBV27 to TRBJ2-5; D not resolved. Trimming took 5 bases from V and 0 from J, leaving 10 bases between them. Germline assignment: CDR1 MNHEY and CDR2 SMNVEV (reference sequence). The CDR3 is made up of 14 amino acids. CDR3: CASSPSEYQETQYF. The DNA of the CDR3 is TGTGCCAGCAGTCCGTCCGAGTACCAAGAGACCCAGTACTTC.

The V call is TRBV5-1, the J call TRBJ2-1; tentatively, D is TRBD1 or TRBD2 (5 bases each). Trimming cost V 2 bases and J 5 bases, with 11 bases left between them. Germline V CDR1 and CDR2: SGHRS, YFSETQ. There are 14 residues in the CDR3. Written as DNA, the CDR3 is TGCGCCAGCAGCTTCCGGGACGCTAACAATGAGCAGTTCTTC. Translated: CASSFRDANNEQFF.

This clone was recorded once. The chain couples TRBV5-1 to TRBJ2-7, with TRBD2 matching over 9 bases. Per germline, CDR1 SGHRS and CDR2 YFSETQ. The CDR3 covers 18 residues. The trim removed 0 bases at V and 7 bases at J, leaving 17 bases unmatched. The CDR3 loop is CASSLDRGGRGYRGEQYF. The CDR3 DNA reads as TGCGCCAGCAGCTTGGATCGCGGCGGGAGGGGTTACCGGGGGGAGCAGTACTTC.

There are a few counts of this clone. The chain couples TRBV7-6 to TRBJ1-5, with D hard to call. CDR3 length: 12 residues. With 3 bases removed from V and 7 bases from J, the gap between germline ends came to 7 bases. CDR1 SGHVS and CDR2 FNYEAQ come from the germline V gene. CDR3 DNA sequence: TGTGCCAGCAGCTTGGTGGACCAGCCCCAGCATTTT. Protein: CASSLVDQPQHF.

V gene TRBV4-3 combines with J gene TRBJ2-7, with 7 positions matching TRBD1. Losses at the gene ends were 1 base for V and 5 bases for J; bases not matched to a gene: 11. The germline gives CDR1 LGHNA, CDR2 YSLEER. The CDR3 is made up of 16 amino acids. The DNA of the CDR3 is TGCGCCAGCAGCCAAGGCCACAGGGGACGTTCTCACGAGCAGTACTTC. Residues: CASSQGHRGRSHEQYF.

The chain is built from TRBV6-4 and TRBJ2-2; a possible D gene is TRBD1 (6 bases). V was cut by 6 bases and J by 8 bases, with 19 bases left in between. This CDR3 has 15 amino acids. Germline CDR1 MRHNA, CDR2 SNTAGT. The chain's CDR3 is CASSRQAAEAGELFF. For the CDR3, the DNA is TGTGCCAGCAGCAGACAGGCAGCGGAGGCTGGGGAGCTGTTTTTT.

This sequence joins TRBV20-1 and TRBJ1-4; D perhaps matches TRBD1 (5 bases). Per germline, CDR1 DFQATT and CDR2 SNEGSKA (reference sequence). This CDR3 is 11 amino acids long. The V gene lost 6 bases and the J gene lost 8 bases, with 10 bases spanning the gap. The CDR3 is CSARGGEKLFF. The DNA of the CDR3 is TGCAGTGCCCGCGGGGGGGAAAAACTGTTTTTT.

The rearrangement links TRBV7-8 to TRBJ2-1; 7 nucleotides match TRBD1. Germline assignment: CDR1 SGHVS and CDR2 FQNEAQ. This CDR3 is built from 14 residues. V was pared by 4 bases and J by 7 bases, with 7 bases of the junction left unmatched. DNA of the CDR3: TGTGCCAGCAGCTCCCGAGAGGGGGCTAATGAGCAGTTCTTC. This codes for CASSSREGANEQFF.

This clone was counted a single time. CDR3 loop: CASSQDNRNYGYTF. CDR3 DNA: TGTGCCAGCAGCCAAGATAACAGGAACTATGGCTACACCTTC. The V call is TRBV14, the J call TRBJ1-2, with a tentative D call TRBD1 (5 bases). CDR3 length equals 14 residues. Germline V gives CDR1 SGHDN, CDR2 FVKESK. Trimming pared 0 bases from V and 2 bases from J, leaving 7 bases between.

This clone was seen once. This chain links TRBV9 with TRBJ2-5, with 12 bases identical to TRBD2. Germline V gene data show CDR1 as SGDLS and CDR2 as YYNGEE. The CDR3 extends over 16 amino acids. With 4 bases clipped from V and 5 bases from J, the junction kept 9 bases outside the gene matches. The CDR3 DNA reads as TGTGCCAGCAGCCCTCTAAGGACTAGCGGGAAGGAGACCCAGTACTTC. Protein sequence: CASSPLRTSGKETQYF. Full variable domain (rest looked up from reference TRBV9 and TRBJ2-5): DSGVTQTPKHLITATGQRVTLRCSPRSGDLSVYWYQQSLDQGLQFLIQYYNGEERAKGNILERFSAQQFPDLHSELNLSSLELGDSALYFCASSPLRTSGKETQYFGPGTRLLVL.

This clone was seen a few times. The genes are TRBV7-2 and TRBJ2-2, with 10 nucleotides matching TRBD2. The CDR3 sequence is 19 residues long. With V trimmed by 5 bases and J by 2 bases, 14 bases remained unmatched. The germline V gene encodes CDR1 SGHTA and CDR2 FQGNSA. The CDR3 DNA is TGTGCCAGCAGCCGCGTCTCCAGTCTAGCGGGGGCCAACACCGGGGAGCTGTTTTTT. Its protein product is CASSRVSSLAGANTGELFF.

The V and J genes are TRBV5-1 and TRBJ1-5; TRBD1 aligns across 8 bases. This CDR3 is built from 14 residues. Germline loops: CDR1 SGHRS, CDR2 YFSETQ. J was trimmed by 6 bases and V by 4 bases; bases with no gene match: 6. CDR3 amino acids: CASSPDRGAQPQHF. The CDR3 nucleotides are TGCGCCAGCAGCCCTGACAGGGGTGCTCAGCCCCAGCATTTT.

The chain carries TRBV9 and TRBJ2-5; 10 nucleotides line up with TRBD1. J lost 4 bases, V lost 3 bases, and 6 bases had no gene match. The CDR3 extends over 15 amino acids. The germline gives CDR1 SGDLS, CDR2 YYNGEE. The DNA of the CDR3 is TGTGCCAGCAGCGACCGGGACAGGGGTTCAGAGACCCAGTACTTC. Translating gives CASSDRDRGSETQYF.

This chain connects TRBV14 to TRBJ2-3; 11 bases are a match to TRBD2. Germline V CDR1 and CDR2: SGHDN, FVKESK. CDR3 length equals 16 residues. J gave up 2 bases and V 3 bases, and 4 bases lay outside the gene matches. CDR3 coding DNA: TGTGCCAGCAGCCACGGGACTAGCGGCTTCACAGATACGCAGTATTTT. This sequence encodes CASSHGTSGFTDTQYF.